This T cell receptor beta chain was sequenced for a study of blood T cell repertoires in COVID-19. Sequencing used immunoSEQ multiplex PCR; TCRdb keeps in-frame clones, though not all of them. The profile shows about 440,000 clones, around 88% of them singletons. The V segment lost 4 bases and the J segment 3 bases; nucleotides outside the gene matches: 7. Per germline, CDR1 SGHRS and CDR2 YFSETQ. This CDR3 contains 16 residues. The chain uses TRBV5-1 and TRBJ1-5; 10 bases fit TRBD1. Sequencing was done on a sample of peripheral blood. This receptor was obtained from a woman in her 30s with acute or convalescent COVID-19. As DNA, the CDR3 is TGCGCCAGCAGCCCGACAGGGGGCCCAAACAATCAGCCCCAGCATTTT. Residues: CASSPTGGPNNQPQHF.